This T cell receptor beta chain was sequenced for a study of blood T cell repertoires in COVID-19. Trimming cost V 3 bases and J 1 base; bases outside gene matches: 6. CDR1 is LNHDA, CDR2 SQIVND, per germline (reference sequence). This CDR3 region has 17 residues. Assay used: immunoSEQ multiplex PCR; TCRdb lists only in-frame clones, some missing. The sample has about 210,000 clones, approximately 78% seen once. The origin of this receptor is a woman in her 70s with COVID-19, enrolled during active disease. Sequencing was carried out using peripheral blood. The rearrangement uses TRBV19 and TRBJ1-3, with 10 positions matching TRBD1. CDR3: CASSMARQGASGNTIYF. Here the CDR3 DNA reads TGTGCCAGTAGTATGGCTCGACAGGGGGCTTCTGGAAACACCATATATTTT. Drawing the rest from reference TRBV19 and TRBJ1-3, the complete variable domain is DGGITQSPKYLFRKEGQNVTLSCEQNLNHDAMYWYRQDPGQGLRLIYYSQIVNDFQKGDIAEGYSVSREKKESFPLTVTSAQKNPTAFYLCASSMARQGASGNTIYFGEGSWLTVV.